The clone carrying this T cell receptor (beta chain) was observed a few times. Repertoires were generated with immunoSEQ multiplex PCR, while TCRdb's copy carries only in-frame clones and drops some. The table lists about 140,000 clones, 80% to 85% of them singletons. These data are taken from a study of blood T cell repertoires in COVID-19. The CDR3 consists of 13 residues. V gave up 5 bases and J gave up 3 bases, with 11 bases separating them. The V gene's germline CDR1 is SGHTA and CDR2 FQGTGA. This receptor was taken from a man aged 65 to 79 who had been exposed to COVID-19. This sequence joins TRBV7-3 and TRBJ2-7; a weak D match, TRBD1 (6 bases). The sample consisted of PBMCs or T cells enriched from blood (not recorded which). CDR3 DNA sequence: TGTGCCAGCAGCGCGACAGGAGTCTACGAGCAGTACTTC. It translates to CASSATGVYEQYF.